These 30 T cell receptor beta chains share one sample of origin, sequenced in a study of early T cells in non-severe SARS-CoV-2 infection. MiXCR, applied by TCRdb to the 5' RACE reads, yields one record per CDR3 protein. The sample includes more than 45,000 distinct CDR3 sequences, roughly 5.9% of them seen just once. The sample comprised whole blood. These receptors were taken from an adult who was a healthcare worker with PCR-confirmed SARS-CoV-2 infection or an uninfected control (not recorded which).

V and J are TRBV7-2 and TRBJ2-1, with 13 bases identical to TRBD2. The V gene end was trimmed by 4 bases and the J gene end by 8 bases; junction bases not matched to a gene: 2. Looked up from germline, CDR1 is SGHTA and CDR2 is FQGNSA. There are 14 residues in the CDR3. The CDR3 protein is CASSYGLAGDEQFF. CDR3 DNA: TGTGCCAGCAGCTACGGACTAGCGGGGGATGAGCAGTTCTTC.

This clonotype was recorded a few times. The rearrangement joins TRBV9 to TRBJ2-2; 9 bases align to TRBD1. In germline, CDR1 is SGDLS, CDR2 YYNGEE. The CDR3 sequence is 21 residues long. After removal of 4 bases from V and 0 bases from J, the junction contained 19 bases not matched to a gene. The CDR3 spells CASSRTGVASGVTTNTGELFF. DNA of the CDR3: TGTGCCAGCAGCCGGACAGGGGTGGCCAGCGGGGTAACAACGAACACCGGGGAGCTGTTTTTT.

This clonotype was observed at least ten times. This chain uses TRBV29-1 with TRBJ2-2; TRBD2 matches at 12 bases. The germline V gene has CDR1 SQVTM and CDR2 ANQGSEA. Germline trimming cut 6 bases from V and 0 bases from J; bases unmatched to any gene: 2. The CDR3 contains 15 residues. CDR3 loop: CSVRTSGTNTGELFF. The DNA for the CDR3 is TGCAGCGTCAGGACTAGCGGGACGAACACCGGGGAGCTGTTTTTT.

This clonotype showed up many times. This chain joins TRBV19 and TRBJ1-5; maybe TRBD1 (5 bases). CDR3 size: 15 residues. CDR1 LNHDA and CDR2 SQIVND come from the germline V gene (reference sequence). V lost 2 bases and J 1 base, leaving 9 bases between the germline ends. CDR3 in DNA: TGTGCCAGTAGTATATTTAGGGGAAGCAATCAGCCCCAGCATTTT. It encodes CASSIFRGSNQPQHF.

This clonotype was seen many times. The rearrangement uses TRBV20-1 and TRBJ1-4; D is ambiguous. Trimming shortened V by 3 bases and J by 0 bases, and 8 bases separated the two germline ends. CDR3 size: 14 residues. The V gene's germline CDR1 is DFQATT and CDR2 SNEGSKA (reference sequence). This chain's CDR3 is CSARTVATNEKLFF. The CDR3 region has the DNA TGCAGTGCTAGGACCGTCGCAACTAATGAAAAACTGTTTTTT.

Only a few counts were recorded for this clonotype. This chain's CDR3 is CSAVGASGRLNNEQFF. The DNA for the CDR3 is TGCAGTGCTGTAGGGGCTAGCGGGAGGCTAAACAATGAGCAGTTCTTC. The genes are TRBV20-1 and TRBJ2-1; 11 bases map to TRBD2. Germline V lookup: CDR1 DFQATT, CDR2 SNEGSKA (reference sequence). The ends lost 5 bases at V and 5 bases at J; junction bases unmatched: 11. CDR3 length: 16 amino acids.

This clonotype was found many times. This rearrangement joins TRBV7-2 to TRBJ2-1, with TRBD2 matching 11 bases. The CDR3 has 15 residues. After removal of 5 bases from V and 5 bases from J, the junction contained 5 bases not matched to a gene. Germline V gene sequence: CDR1 SGHTA, CDR2 FQGNSA. The chain's CDR3 is CASSLSGGANNEQFF. The CDR3 coding sequence is TGTGCCAGCAGCCTTAGCGGGGGGGCCAACAATGAGCAGTTCTTC.

The sample holds many counts of this clonotype. The rearrangement links TRBV20-1 to TRBJ2-1, with 7 bases lining up with TRBD2. Trimming removed 3 bases from V and 7 bases from J; junction bases left unmatched: 12. Germline values: CDR1 DFQATT, CDR2 SNEGSKA (reference sequence). There are 15 residues in the CDR3. CDR3: CSARAAGPIRNEQFF. The DNA for the CDR3 is TGCAGTGCTAGGGCAGCGGGACCCATAAGGAATGAGCAGTTCTTC.

Many counts were recorded for this clonotype. The chain uses TRBV7-2 and TRBJ2-7; 8 positions match TRBD1. Germline V gives CDR1 SGHTA, CDR2 FQGNSA. The CDR3 is made up of 14 amino acids. V was pared by 1 base and J by 4 bases, with 3 bases of the junction left unmatched. The CDR3 bases are TGTGCCAGCAGCTTAGTCGGACAGGGTTACGAGCAGTACTTC. It is translated as CASSLVGQGYEQYF.

This clonotype was recorded once. Just one base apart from a much larger clone, this may be a read error. The genes are TRBV7-7 and TRBJ2-2; D is uncertain. This CDR3 contains 12 residues. Germline V CDR1 and CDR2: SSHAT, FNYEAQ (reference sequence). The CDR3 sequence: CVSSRSGGELFF. The DNA of the CDR3 is TGTGTCAGCAGCAGATCGGGCGGGGAGCTGTTTTTT.

This clonotype turned up a few times. The gene calls are TRBV6-1 and TRBJ2-3; D remains unclear. The V end lost 2 bases, the J end lost 9 bases, and 9 bases lay between the germline ends. Germline values: CDR1 MNHNS, CDR2 SASEGT. This CDR3 has 12 residues. CDR3: CASSELVDTQYF. The DNA for the CDR3 is TGTGCCAGCAGTGAACTAGTCGACACGCAGTATTTT.

The rearrangement joins TRBV5-1 to TRBJ2-7; D perhaps matches TRBD2 (6 bases). Germline assignment: CDR1 SGHRS and CDR2 YFSETQ. V lost 0 bases to trimming and J lost 0 bases, with 19 bases between them. This CDR3 contains 18 residues. CDR3 protein: CASSLGWLARGLSYEQYF. In nucleotides, the CDR3 is TGCGCCAGCAGCTTGGGGTGGCTAGCGAGGGGCCTCTCCTACGAGCAGTACTTC.

This clonotype was picked up many times. The chain recombines TRBV18 with TRBJ1-2; 7 nucleotides match TRBD1. The ends lost 8 bases at V and 4 bases at J; junction bases unmatched: 4. The CDR3 is 12 amino acids. The germline gives CDR1 KGHSH, CDR2 LQKENI. The CDR3 loop is CASTGDGYGYTF. CDR3 sequence (DNA): TGTGCCAGCACAGGGGATGGCTATGGCTACACCTTC.

This clonotype was observed at least ten times. V is TRBV5-6 and J is TRBJ1-2; perhaps TRBD1 as D (5 bases). The CDR3 runs to 16 residues. The germline CDR1 and CDR2 sequences are SGHDT and YYEEEE. V was shortened by 4 bases and J by 0 bases, with 16 bases between the two germline ends. The DNA of the CDR3 is TGTGCCAGCAGCGAGGGGACGCCTGGACCTAACTATGGCTACACCTTC. This codes for CASSEGTPGPNYGYTF.

This clonotype was observed a handful of times. The genes are TRBV6-2 or TRBV6-3 and TRBJ1-5; TRBD1 matches 9 bases. The CDR3 loop spans 14 amino acids. Germline V gene lookup returns CDR1 MNHEY and CDR2 SVGEGT. V lost 6 bases and J lost 4; bases outside the gene matches: 4. The CDR3: CASRLDRGNQPQHF. The CDR3 DNA is TGTGCCAGCAGACTCGACAGGGGGAATCAGCCCCAGCATTTT.

There are many counts of this clonotype. This rearrangement joins TRBV20-1 to TRBJ2-7; D ambiguous. Trimming cost V 5 bases and J 3 bases, with 8 bases left between them. Germline V gene lookup returns CDR1 DFQATT and CDR2 SNEGSKA (reference sequence). This CDR3 has 11 amino acids. The CDR3 loop is CSAPVGYEQYF. The CDR3 region has the DNA TGCAGTGCTCCCGTTGGCTACGAGCAGTACTTC.

This clonotype was recorded at least ten times. CDR3 sequence (DNA): TGTGCCAGCAGTTCAGGGGCCGGGGAGCTGTTTTTT. It is translated as CASSSGAGELFF. This rearrangement joins TRBV6-2 or TRBV6-3 to TRBJ2-2; a weak D match, TRBD1 (6 bases). Germline CDR1 is MNHEY and CDR2 is SVGEGT. Trimming shortened V by 4 bases and J by 6 bases, and 6 bases separated the two germline ends. CDR3 size: 12 residues.

This clonotype was counted ten times or more. The chain links TRBV7-9 to TRBJ2-7; 9 nucleotides match TRBD1. Looked up from germline, CDR1 is SEHNR and CDR2 is FQNEAQ (reference sequence). The CDR3 consists of 16 residues. The V segment lost 5 bases and the J segment 7 bases; nucleotides outside the gene matches: 15. The DNA for the CDR3 is TGTGCCAGCAGCCCTACAGGGGGCCCATCCGAGAGGGAGCAGTACTTC. Its protein is CASSPTGGPSEREQYF.

This clonotype was counted many times. The CDR3 DNA sequence: TGTGCCAGCAGCTTACAGCAGCCCCCTGGGGCCAACGTCCTGACTTTC. Translation: CASSLQQPPGANVLTF. The chain employs TRBV7-6 and TRBJ2-6; unclear D gene. The CDR3 covers 16 residues. Trimming took 2 bases from V and 2 from J, leaving 10 bases between them. Germline V gene sequence: CDR1 SGHVS, CDR2 FNYEAQ.

This clonotype was found many times. J is TRBJ2-5 and V is TRBV12-3 or TRBV12-4; 10 bases align to TRBD1. The V gene end was trimmed by 6 bases and the J gene end by 3 bases; junction bases not matched to a gene: 7. The CDR3 is 15 residues long. CDR3 in amino acids: CASSSPDRGKETQYF. The DNA of the CDR3 is TGTGCCAGCAGCTCTCCGGACAGGGGGAAAGAGACCCAGTACTTC.

There are a few counts of this clonotype. A clone one base away is much larger, so this may be a read error. The chain is built from TRBV29-1 and TRBJ2-1, with D perhaps matching TRBD1 (6 bases). Germline CDR1 reads SQVTM; CDR2 reads ANQGSEA. This CDR3 contains 12 residues. DNA for the CDR3: TGCCGCGCCCGCAGGGGCGGAAATGAGCAGTTCTTC. This encodes CRARRGGNEQFF.

This clonotype was seen ten or more times. The chain combines TRBV6-2 or TRBV6-3 with TRBJ1-2; TRBD1 matches at 9 bases. The CDR3 extends over 15 amino acids. J was trimmed by 4 bases and V by 8 bases; bases with no gene match: 11. CDR1 and CDR2 from the germline V gene are MNHEY and SVGEGT. DNA of the CDR3: TGTGCCAGCTCCCTCCGACAGGGGGACGTCTATGGCTACACCTTC. Translating it yields CASSLRQGDVYGYTF.

The sample holds many counts of this clonotype. This rearrangement joins TRBV13 to TRBJ1-2; a possible D gene is TRBD1 (5 bases). Trimming removed 0 bases from V and 7 bases from J, with 9 bases in between. The CDR3 is 13 residues long. Per the germline V gene, CDR1 is PRHDT and CDR2 is FYEKMQ (reference sequence). The CDR3 region has the DNA TGTGCCAGCAGCTTAGGCAGGGCGGGTGGCTACACCTTC. Encoded protein: CASSLGRAGGYTF. Filled out from reference TRBV13 and TRBJ1-2, the complete variable domain reads AAGVIQSPRHLIKEKRETATLKCYPIPRHDTVYWYQQGPGQDPQFLISFYEKMQSDKGSIPDRFSAQQFSDYHSELNMSSLELGDSALYFCASSLGRAGGYTFGSGTRLTVV.

There are many counts of this clonotype. The chain uses TRBV20-1 and TRBJ2-2, with D maybe TRBD2 (6 bases). Trimming took off 3 bases at V and 6 bases at J, with 14 bases between the two ends. The CDR3 runs 14 residues. In germline, CDR1 is DFQATT, CDR2 SNEGSKA (reference sequence). The CDR3 loop is CSARPPGVSGELFF. CDR3 coding DNA: TGCAGTGCTAGGCCCCCGGGAGTCTCCGGGGAGCTGTTTTTT.

The rearrangement uses TRBV27 and TRBJ2-2; D not certain. The CDR3 covers 13 residues. V lost 5 bases and J lost 0, with 4 bases in between. Germline CDR1 and CDR2: MNHEY and SMNVEV (reference sequence). CDR3 protein: CASSLTNTGELFF. For the CDR3, the DNA is TGTGCCAGCAGTCTAACGAACACCGGGGAGCTGTTTTTT.

This clonotype showed up many times. The chain is built from TRBV2 and TRBJ2-5; 7 bases are a match to TRBD2. Germline CDR1 reads SNHLY; CDR2 reads FYNNEI. With 6 bases clipped from V and 1 base from J, the junction kept 2 bases outside the gene matches. This CDR3 is built from 13 residues. For the CDR3, the DNA is TGTGCCAGCAGGGGGGGGTTCCAAGAGACCCAGTACTTC. This gives the protein CASRGGFQETQYF.

This clonotype occurred many times. The chain is built from TRBV4-3 and TRBJ2-7, with D possibly being TRBD1 (5 bases). The ends were cut back, 3 bases at V and 4 bases at J, with 10 bases in the middle. The germline V gene has CDR1 LGHNA and CDR2 YSLEER. CDR3 size: 13 residues. The CDR3 sequence: CASSHLRGYEQYF. DNA for the CDR3: TGCGCCAGCAGCCACCTTAGGGGTTACGAGCAGTACTTC.

This clonotype came up many times. V is TRBV9 and J is TRBJ2-3, with 7 bases identical to TRBD1. V gave up 4 bases and J gave up 4 bases; unmatched junction bases: 12. Germline values: CDR1 SGDLS, CDR2 YYNGEE. The CDR3 runs to 16 residues. CDR3 region: CASSLTSGQRSDTQYF. The CDR3 nucleotides read TGTGCCAGCAGCCTGACGTCGGGACAGCGATCAGATACGCAGTATTTT.

The sample holds a few counts of this clonotype. J is TRBJ2-3 and V is TRBV7-9, with D unclear. The ends were cut back, 2 bases at V and 4 bases at J, with 4 bases in the middle. This CDR3 has 12 amino acids. Looked up from germline, CDR1 is SEHNR and CDR2 is FQNEAQ (reference sequence). CDR3 region: CASSLKPDTQYF. CDR3 in DNA: TGTGCCAGCAGCTTAAAACCAGATACGCAGTATTTT.

This clonotype has just a few counts. V and J are TRBV12-3 or TRBV12-4 and TRBJ1-4; no definite D call. The CDR3 covers 14 residues. Trimming cost V 6 bases and J 7 bases, with 15 bases left between them. CDR3 sequence reads: CASRTSGSGEKLFF. DNA for the CDR3: TGTGCCAGCAGAACATCGGGCTCGGGTGAAAAACTGTTTTTT.